A single sample gave rise to the 26 T cell receptor beta chains below, sequenced in a study of blood T cell repertoires in COVID-19. Measured with immunoSEQ multiplex PCR; TCRdb has only the in-frame clones, and not every one. The sample holds 350,000 to 450,000 clones, just under 90% seen once. Source material: PBMCs or T cells enriched from blood (not recorded which). The receptors stem from a woman aged 30 to 39 who had recovered from COVID-19.

The chain links TRBV28 to TRBJ2-7; TRBD1 matches at 9 bases. The CDR3 runs 15 residues. The junction had 7 bases not matched to a gene; V was cut back by 2 bases and J by 5 bases. The V gene's germline CDR1 is MDHEN and CDR2 SYDVKM. CDR3 sequence reads: CASSLRYRGLNEQYF. CDR3 nucleotide sequence: TGTGCCAGCAGTTTAAGGTACAGGGGGCTTAACGAGCAGTACTTC.

The V gene is TRBV12-3 or TRBV12-4, the J gene TRBJ1-1; D gene uncertain. This CDR3 is built from 13 residues. The ends were cut back, 6 bases at V and 5 bases at J, with 13 bases in the middle. CDR3 amino acids: CASRLPARTEAFF. The DNA of the CDR3 is TGTGCCAGCAGGCTACCAGCGCGAACTGAAGCTTTCTTT.

This sequence joins TRBV7-9 and TRBJ2-1; weak D call: TRBD2 (5 bases). Germline V gives CDR1 SEHNR, CDR2 FQNEAQ (reference sequence). Trimming cost V 1 base and J 4 bases, with 11 bases left between them. The CDR3 is 15 residues long. The CDR3 reads CASSLGPGLYNEQFF. DNA of the CDR3: TGTGCCAGCAGCTTAGGCCCGGGGTTATACAATGAGCAGTTCTTC.

The genes are TRBV3-1 (or the pseudogene TRBV3-2) and TRBJ2-1; the D gene is possibly TRBD2 (5 bases). In germline, CDR1 is LGHDT, CDR2 YNNKEL (reference sequence). The CDR3 has 14 amino acids. V lost 8 bases to trimming and J lost 1 base, with 12 bases between them. The CDR3 reads CASQVGRSYNEQFF. CDR3 bases: TGTGCCAGCCAGGTTGGGAGATCCTACAATGAGCAGTTCTTC.

This clone was observed once. The V gene is TRBV10-3, the J gene TRBJ1-1; D is undetermined. The germline V gene has CDR1 ENHRY and CDR2 SYGVKD. The CDR3 runs 13 residues. V was pared by 3 bases and J by 7 bases, with 12 bases between. CDR3 DNA sequence: TGTGCCATCAGTGACATACCGGGGAGTGAAGCTTTCTTT. It encodes CAISDIPGSEAFF.

The chain carries TRBV10-3 and TRBJ2-1; 12 bases match TRBD2. Germline-derived CDR1 and CDR2 are ENHRY and SYGVKD. The CDR3 has 14 amino acids. The V and J ends lost 10 bases and 4 bases, in that order; junction bases with no gene match: 5. In DNA, the CDR3 is TGTGCCACCCTAGCGGGAGGGGTTTACAATGAGCAGTTCTTC. This encodes CATLAGGVYNEQFF.

A single count supports this clone. The CDR3 bases are TGTGCCAGCAGCTTAGCGGTATCTGAGGCTAGTTCCTACAATGAGCAGTTCTTC. This sequence encodes CASSLAVSEASSYNEQFF. The chain employs TRBV7-9 and TRBJ2-1, with D uncertain. V dropped 0 bases and J dropped 1 base, with 16 bases sitting between them. The CDR3 is 18 amino acids. Germline V gene sequence: CDR1 SEHNR, CDR2 FQNEAQ (reference sequence).

This clone was seen once. The chain is built from TRBV4-1 and TRBJ1-3, with 7 bases aligning to TRBD1. CDR3 length: 14 amino acids. Germline CDR1 MGHRA, CDR2 YSYEKL. J gave up 2 bases and V 2 bases, and 0 bases lay outside the gene matches. CDR3 sequence: CASSQRGPGNTIYF. The CDR3 nucleotides are TGCGCCAGCAGCCAAAGGGGGCCTGGAAACACCATATATTTT.

This clone was found a few times. V gene TRBV27 combines with J gene TRBJ2-2; D ambiguous. Germline values: CDR1 MNHEY, CDR2 SMNVEV (reference sequence). Trimming removed 1 base at V and 6 bases at J, with 6 bases between. The CDR3 has 13 amino acids. Here the CDR3 DNA reads TGTGCCAGCAGTTTATATTCTCCCGGGGAGCTGTTTTTT. Translating it yields CASSLYSPGELFF.

This rearrangement joins TRBV5-6 to TRBJ2-1, with TRBD2 as a possible D gene (6 bases). V dropped 4 bases and J dropped 2 bases, with 13 bases sitting between them. Germline CDR1 SGHDT, CDR2 YYEEEE. The CDR3 covers 15 residues. The CDR3 DNA follows: TGTGCCAGCAGCGCTCCGGGGGAAACCTACAATGAGCAGTTCTTC. Amino acid sequence: CASSAPGETYNEQFF.

This clone was seen just once. The chain uses TRBV6-5 and TRBJ2-1; 7 bases are shared with TRBD2. From germline, CDR1 is MNHEY and CDR2 SVGAGI. The V gene end was trimmed by 7 bases and the J gene end by 3 bases; junction bases not matched to a gene: 6. There are 14 residues in the CDR3. The chain's CDR3 is CASTQRGLYNEQFF. As DNA, the CDR3 is TGTGCCAGCACTCAGCGGGGTCTCTACAATGAGCAGTTCTTC.

This chain uses TRBV4-3 with TRBJ1-4; D unresolved. This CDR3 region has 14 residues. V was shortened by 0 bases and J by 6 bases, with 8 bases between the two germline ends. Germline CDR1 is LGHNA and CDR2 is YSLEER. CDR3 sequence: CASSQDLRDEKLFF. DNA for the CDR3: TGCGCCAGCAGCCAAGATCTACGGGATGAAAAACTGTTTTTT.

The chain employs TRBV5-4 and TRBJ2-1; D may be TRBD2 (7 bases). This CDR3 spans 16 amino acids. Per germline, CDR1 SGHNT and CDR2 YYREEE (reference sequence). The germline V and J ends were trimmed by 5 bases and 5 bases, with 20 bases remaining between them. For the CDR3, the DNA is TGTGCCAGCAGTTCTTTTAAGGGGGGGGATCACAATGAGCAGTTCTTC. The encoded protein is CASSSFKGGDHNEQFF.

CDR3 in amino acids: CASSLEGSVSSLQETQYF. The CDR3 DNA reads TGTGCCAGCAGCTTAGAGGGTAGCGTGTCCTCTCTACAGGAGACCCAGTACTTC. This sequence joins TRBV7-9 and TRBJ2-5, with D possibly being TRBD2 (5 bases). The CDR3 is 18 residues long. The germline CDR1 and CDR2 sequences are SEHNR and FQNEAQ (reference sequence). Trimming removed 1 base at V and 5 bases at J, with 23 bases between.

The rearrangement links TRBV5-1 to TRBJ1-6; D is perhaps TRBD1 (5 bases). The germline CDR1 and CDR2 sequences are SGHRS and YFSETQ. This CDR3 has 14 amino acids. V lost 4 bases to trimming and J lost 8 bases, with 13 bases between them. The CDR3 is CASSAGLMDSPLHF. CDR3 bases: TGCGCCAGCAGCGCGGGACTGATGGATTCACCCCTCCACTTT. The full variable domain, its missing parts supplied by reference TRBV5-1 and TRBJ1-6, is KAGVTQTPRYLIKTRGQQVTLSCSPISGHRSVSWYQQTPGQGLQFLFEYFSETQRNKGNFPGRFSGRQFSNSRSEMNVSTLELGDSALYLCASSAGLMDSPLHFGNGTRLTVT.

The chain joins TRBV6-2 or TRBV6-3 to TRBJ2-2, with a tentative D call TRBD2 (5 bases). Trimming removed 4 bases from V and 8 bases from J, with 14 bases in between. CDR1 and CDR2 (germline): MNHEY, SVGEGT. CDR3 size: 14 residues. Here the CDR3 DNA reads TGTGCCAGCAGTTTCCTAGCCCTGAGGGGGGAGCTGTTTTTT. It codes for CASSFLALRGELFF.

This rearrangement joins TRBV5-5 to TRBJ2-7, with a weak D call TRBD1 (5 bases). Trimming took off 0 bases at V and 0 bases at J, with 13 bases between the two ends. CDR1 and CDR2 (germline): SGHKS, YYEKEE (reference sequence). The CDR3 runs 16 residues. The CDR3 DNA follows: TGTGCCAGCAGCTTGGCCAGTCAGGGCAGCTCCTACGAGCAGTACTTC. Protein: CASSLASQGSSYEQYF.

The genes are TRBV27 and TRBJ2-2; D may be TRBD1 (5 bases). CDR3 length: 16 amino acids. CDR1 is MNHEY and CDR2 is SMNVEV in the germline V gene (reference sequence). V was clipped by 3 bases and J by 6 bases, with 17 bases between them. The CDR3 DNA is TGTGCCAGCAGTTTGTTTCCGGCCAGGGTGCCCGGGGAGCTGTTTTTT. Translated, it gives CASSLFPARVPGELFF.

This clone came up a few times. This rearrangement joins TRBV28 to TRBJ1-1; D is ambiguous. This CDR3 spans 13 amino acids. The V gene lost 3 bases and the J gene lost 1 base, with 6 bases spanning the gap. Germline lookup yields CDR1 MDHEN and CDR2 SYDVKM. Here the CDR3 DNA reads TGTGCCAGCAGTTTTAAAGCGAACACTGAAGCTTTCTTT. Its protein is CASSFKANTEAFF.

The chain is built from TRBV5-1 and TRBJ2-1; D unclear. The CDR3 runs 16 residues. The germline V gene encodes CDR1 SGHRS and CDR2 YFSETQ. The V gene lost 0 bases and the J gene lost 0 bases, with 10 bases spanning the gap. The CDR3 sequence is CASSLVSRSSYNEQFF. The CDR3 DNA reads as TGCGCCAGCAGCTTGGTGTCGCGAAGCTCCTACAATGAGCAGTTCTTC.

This chain joins TRBV28 and TRBJ1-2, with a weak D call TRBD1 (6 bases). The germline V gene encodes CDR1 MDHEN and CDR2 SYDVKM. V was pared by 6 bases and J by 4 bases, with 12 bases between. The CDR3 is 13 residues long. CDR3 in amino acids: CASRWGGPYGYTF. The CDR3 nucleotides are TGTGCCAGCAGGTGGGGGGGGCCCTATGGCTACACCTTC.

This clone has only one observation. The chain recombines TRBV3-1 (or the pseudogene TRBV3-2) with TRBJ1-2; D perhaps matches TRBD1 (6 bases). Per germline, CDR1 LGHDT and CDR2 YNNKEL (reference sequence). CDR3 length: 14 residues. Trimming left V 5 bases short and J 8 bases short, with 18 bases between. CDR3 sequence reads: CASSSITGSRGYTF. As DNA, the CDR3 is TGTGCCAGCAGCAGCATAACAGGGTCACGGGGCTACACCTTC.

The V and J genes are TRBV19 and TRBJ1-1; no definite D call. With 3 bases removed from V and 0 bases from J, the gap between germline ends came to 14 bases. This CDR3 is 16 amino acids long. The germline V gene has CDR1 LNHDA and CDR2 SQIVND (reference sequence). DNA for the CDR3: TGTGCCAGTAGTATTCTTCTGGGCAGCTTGAACACTGAAGCTTTCTTT. Amino acids: CASSILLGSLNTEAFF. Looking up the rest from reference TRBV19 and TRBJ1-1 gives the full variable domain: DGGITQSPKYLFRKEGQNVTLSCEQNLNHDAMYWYRQDPGQGLRLIYYSQIVNDFQKGDIAEGYSVSREKKESFPLTVTSAQKNPTAFYLCASSILLGSLNTEAFFGQGTRLTVV.

The genes are TRBV5-1 and TRBJ2-7; D gene uncertain. Germline V CDR1 and CDR2: SGHRS, YFSETQ. The CDR3 extends over 13 amino acids. The V and J ends lost 0 bases and 3 bases respectively, with 7 bases between them. CDR3 in amino acids: CASSLASGYEQYF. For the CDR3, the DNA is TGCGCCAGCAGCTTGGCATCGGGCTACGAGCAGTACTTC.

The chain is built from TRBV11-1 and TRBJ1-2; D possibly corresponds to TRBD1 (5 bases). This CDR3 region has 14 residues. Trimming took 1 base from V and 6 from J, leaving 12 bases between them. Looked up from germline, CDR1 is SGHAT and CDR2 is FQDESV (reference sequence). The DNA for the CDR3 is TGTGCCAGCAGCTTAGGCGGCAGGGCAGATGGCTACACCTTC. Its protein product is CASSLGGRADGYTF. Using reference TRBV11-1 and TRBJ1-2 for the parts outside the CDR3, the full variable domain is EAEVAQSPRYKITEKSQAVAFWCDPISGHATLYWYRQILGQGPELLVQFQDESVVDDSQLPKDRFSAERLKGVDSTLKIQPAELGDSAMYLCASSLGGRADGYTFGSGTRLTVV.

J is TRBJ1-4 and V is TRBV11-2; D not resolved. The CDR3 is 16 amino acids. Deletions cut 2 bases from V and 4 bases from J, with 14 bases between. CDR1 and CDR2 from the germline V gene are SGHAT and FQNNGV. CDR3 sequence (DNA): TGTGCCAGCAGCTTAAACTGGGCAGGATATAATGAAAAACTGTTTTTT. This translates into CASSLNWAGYNEKLFF. Variable domain in full (rest from reference TRBV11-2 and TRBJ1-4): EAGVAQSPRYKIIEKRQSVAFWCNPISGHATLYWYQQILGQGPKLLIQFQNNGVVDDSQLPKDRFSAERLKGVDSTLKIQPAKLEDSAVYLCASSLNWAGYNEKLFFGSGTQLSVL.